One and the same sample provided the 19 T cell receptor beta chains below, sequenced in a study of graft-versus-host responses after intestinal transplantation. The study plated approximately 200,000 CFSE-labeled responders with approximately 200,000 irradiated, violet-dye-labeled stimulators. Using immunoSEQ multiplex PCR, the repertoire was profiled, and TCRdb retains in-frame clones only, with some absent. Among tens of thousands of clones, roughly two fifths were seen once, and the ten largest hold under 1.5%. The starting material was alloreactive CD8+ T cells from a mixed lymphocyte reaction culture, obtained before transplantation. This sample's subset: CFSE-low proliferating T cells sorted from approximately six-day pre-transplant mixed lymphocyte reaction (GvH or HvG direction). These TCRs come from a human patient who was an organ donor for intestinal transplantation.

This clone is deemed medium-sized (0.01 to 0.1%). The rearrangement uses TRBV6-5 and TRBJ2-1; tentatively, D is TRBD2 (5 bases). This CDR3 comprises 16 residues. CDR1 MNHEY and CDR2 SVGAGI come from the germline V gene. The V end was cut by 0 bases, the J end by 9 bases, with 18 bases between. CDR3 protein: CASSYSSGNFVPEQFF. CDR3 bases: TGTGCCAGCAGTTACTCATCCGGGAACTTTGTCCCTGAGCAGTTCTTC.

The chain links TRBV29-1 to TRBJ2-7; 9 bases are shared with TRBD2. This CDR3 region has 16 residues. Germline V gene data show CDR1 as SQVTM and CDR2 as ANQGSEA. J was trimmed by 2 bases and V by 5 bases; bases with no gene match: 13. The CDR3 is CSVSTGTSSYPYEQYF. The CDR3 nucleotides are TGCAGCGTTTCGACCGGGACTAGCTCCTATCCCTACGAGCAGTACTTC.

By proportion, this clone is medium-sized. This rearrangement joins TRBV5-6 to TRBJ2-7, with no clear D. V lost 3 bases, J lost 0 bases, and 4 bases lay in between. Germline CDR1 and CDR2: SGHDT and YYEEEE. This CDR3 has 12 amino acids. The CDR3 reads CASSSSSYEQYF. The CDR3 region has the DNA TGTGCCAGCAGCTCGAGCTCCTACGAGCAGTACTTC.

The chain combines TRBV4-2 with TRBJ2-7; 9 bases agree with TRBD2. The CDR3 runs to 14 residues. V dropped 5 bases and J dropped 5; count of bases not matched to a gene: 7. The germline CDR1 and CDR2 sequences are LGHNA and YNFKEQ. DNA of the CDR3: TGTGCCAGCAGCTTTGATAGCGGGAGTGACGAGCAGTACTTC. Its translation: CASSFDSGSDEQYF.

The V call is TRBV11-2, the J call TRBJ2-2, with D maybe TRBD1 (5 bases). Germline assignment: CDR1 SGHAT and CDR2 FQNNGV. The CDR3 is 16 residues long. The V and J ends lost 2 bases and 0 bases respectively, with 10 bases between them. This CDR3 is CASSLWGGANTGELFF. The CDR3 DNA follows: TGTGCCAGCAGCTTATGGGGCGGCGCGAACACCGGGGAGCTGTTTTTT.

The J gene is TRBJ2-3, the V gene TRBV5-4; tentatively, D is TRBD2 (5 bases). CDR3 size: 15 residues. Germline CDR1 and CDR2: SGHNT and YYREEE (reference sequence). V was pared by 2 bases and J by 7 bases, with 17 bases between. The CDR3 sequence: CASSFGRGPGNTQYF. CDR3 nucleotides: TGTGCCAGCAGCTTCGGTCGGGGTCCTGGGAATACGCAGTATTTT.

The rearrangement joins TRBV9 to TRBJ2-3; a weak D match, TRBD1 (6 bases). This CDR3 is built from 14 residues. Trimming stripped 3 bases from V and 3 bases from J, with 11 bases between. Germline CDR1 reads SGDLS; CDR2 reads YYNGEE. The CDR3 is CASSAEQGTDTQYF. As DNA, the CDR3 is TGTGCCAGCAGCGCAGAACAGGGTACAGATACGCAGTATTTT. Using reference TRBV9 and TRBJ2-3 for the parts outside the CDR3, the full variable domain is DSGVTQTPKHLITATGQRVTLRCSPRSGDLSVYWYQQSLDQGLQFLIQYYNGEERAKGNILERFSAQQFPDLHSELNLSSLELGDSALYFCASSAEQGTDTQYFGPGTRLTVL.

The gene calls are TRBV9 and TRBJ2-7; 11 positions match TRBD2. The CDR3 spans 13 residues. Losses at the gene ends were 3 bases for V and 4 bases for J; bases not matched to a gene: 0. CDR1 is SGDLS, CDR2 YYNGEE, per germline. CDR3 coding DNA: TGTGCCAGCAGCGGACTAGCGGGATACGAGCAGTACTTC. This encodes CASSGLAGYEQYF.

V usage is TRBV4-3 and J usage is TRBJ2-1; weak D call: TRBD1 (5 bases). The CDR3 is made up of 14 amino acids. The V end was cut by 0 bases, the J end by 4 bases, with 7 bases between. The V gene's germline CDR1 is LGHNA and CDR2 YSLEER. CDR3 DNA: TGCGCCAGCAGCCAAGAGGGGCAGTACAATGAGCAGTTCTTC. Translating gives CASSQEGQYNEQFF.

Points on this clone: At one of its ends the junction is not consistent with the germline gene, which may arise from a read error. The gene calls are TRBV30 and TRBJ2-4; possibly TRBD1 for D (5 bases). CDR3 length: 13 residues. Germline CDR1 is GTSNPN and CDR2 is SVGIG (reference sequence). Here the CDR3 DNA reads TGTGCCTGGGCGAAGGCAGGGCTTAAAATTCGGTACTTC. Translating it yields CAWAKAGLKIRYF.

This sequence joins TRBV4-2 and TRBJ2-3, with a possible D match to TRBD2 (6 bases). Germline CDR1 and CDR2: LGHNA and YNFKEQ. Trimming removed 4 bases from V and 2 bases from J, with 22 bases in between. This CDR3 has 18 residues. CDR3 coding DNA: TGTGCCAGCAGCCCAACACTCGCTAACCGGGACTCCACAGATACGCAGTATTTT. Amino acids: CASSPTLANRDSTDTQYF.

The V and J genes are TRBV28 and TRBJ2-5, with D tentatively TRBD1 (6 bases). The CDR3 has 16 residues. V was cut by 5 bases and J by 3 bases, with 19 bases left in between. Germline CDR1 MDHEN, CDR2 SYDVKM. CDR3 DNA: TGTGCCAGCAGTGACTCTACAGGGTGGCACGAAGAGACCCAGTACTTC. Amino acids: CASSDSTGWHEETQYF.

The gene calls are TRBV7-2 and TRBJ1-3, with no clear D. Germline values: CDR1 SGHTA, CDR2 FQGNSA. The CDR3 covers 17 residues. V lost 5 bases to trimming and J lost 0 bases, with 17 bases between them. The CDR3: CASSPSSGRVSGNTIYF. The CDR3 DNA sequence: TGTGCCAGCAGCCCAAGCTCGGGCAGAGTCTCTGGAAACACCATATATTTT.

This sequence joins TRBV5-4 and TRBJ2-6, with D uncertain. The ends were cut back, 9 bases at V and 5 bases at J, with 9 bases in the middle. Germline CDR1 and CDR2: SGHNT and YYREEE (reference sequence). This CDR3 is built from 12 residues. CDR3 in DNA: TGTGCCACACAAAGTCGGGCCAACGTCCTGACTTTC. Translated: CATQSRANVLTF.

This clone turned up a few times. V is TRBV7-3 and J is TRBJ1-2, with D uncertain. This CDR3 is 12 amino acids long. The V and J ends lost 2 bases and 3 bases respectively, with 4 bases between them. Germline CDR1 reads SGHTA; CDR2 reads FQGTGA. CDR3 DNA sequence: TGTGCCAGCAGCTTAGGACACTATGGCTACACCTTC. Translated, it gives CASSLGHYGYTF. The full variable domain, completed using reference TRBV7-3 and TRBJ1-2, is GAGVSQTPSNKVTEKGKYVELRCDPISGHTALYWYRQSLGQGPEFLIYFQGTGAADDSGLPNDRFFAVRPEGSVSTLKIQRTERGDSAVYLCASSLGHYGYTFGSGTRLTVV.

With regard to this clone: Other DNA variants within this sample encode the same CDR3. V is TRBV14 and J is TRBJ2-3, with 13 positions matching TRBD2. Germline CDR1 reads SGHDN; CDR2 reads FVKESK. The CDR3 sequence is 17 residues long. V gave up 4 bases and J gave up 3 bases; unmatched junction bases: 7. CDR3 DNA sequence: TGTGCCAGCAGCCCCCGCTGGGGACTAGCGGGAACAGATACGCAGTATTTT. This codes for CASSPRWGLAGTDTQYF.

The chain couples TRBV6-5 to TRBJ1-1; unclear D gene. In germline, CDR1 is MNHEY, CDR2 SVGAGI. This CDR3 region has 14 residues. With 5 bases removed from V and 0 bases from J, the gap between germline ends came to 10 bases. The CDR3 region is CASSDYGMNTEAFF. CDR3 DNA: TGTGCCAGCAGTGACTACGGGATGAACACTGAAGCTTTCTTT.

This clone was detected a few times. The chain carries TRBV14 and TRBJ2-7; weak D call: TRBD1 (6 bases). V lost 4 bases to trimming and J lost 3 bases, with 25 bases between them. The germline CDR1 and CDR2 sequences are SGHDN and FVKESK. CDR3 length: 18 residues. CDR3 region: CASSPQTTGTTKFYEQYF. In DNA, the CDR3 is TGTGCCAGCAGCCCCCAGACGACAGGAACAACTAAATTCTACGAGCAGTACTTC.

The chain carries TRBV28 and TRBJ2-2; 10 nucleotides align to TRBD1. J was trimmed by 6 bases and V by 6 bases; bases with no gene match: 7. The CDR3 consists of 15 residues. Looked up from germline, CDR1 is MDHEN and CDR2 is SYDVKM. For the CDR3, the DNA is TGTGCCAGCAGACTTCAGACAGGGGGCGCCGGGGAGCTGTTTTTT. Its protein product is CASRLQTGGAGELFF.